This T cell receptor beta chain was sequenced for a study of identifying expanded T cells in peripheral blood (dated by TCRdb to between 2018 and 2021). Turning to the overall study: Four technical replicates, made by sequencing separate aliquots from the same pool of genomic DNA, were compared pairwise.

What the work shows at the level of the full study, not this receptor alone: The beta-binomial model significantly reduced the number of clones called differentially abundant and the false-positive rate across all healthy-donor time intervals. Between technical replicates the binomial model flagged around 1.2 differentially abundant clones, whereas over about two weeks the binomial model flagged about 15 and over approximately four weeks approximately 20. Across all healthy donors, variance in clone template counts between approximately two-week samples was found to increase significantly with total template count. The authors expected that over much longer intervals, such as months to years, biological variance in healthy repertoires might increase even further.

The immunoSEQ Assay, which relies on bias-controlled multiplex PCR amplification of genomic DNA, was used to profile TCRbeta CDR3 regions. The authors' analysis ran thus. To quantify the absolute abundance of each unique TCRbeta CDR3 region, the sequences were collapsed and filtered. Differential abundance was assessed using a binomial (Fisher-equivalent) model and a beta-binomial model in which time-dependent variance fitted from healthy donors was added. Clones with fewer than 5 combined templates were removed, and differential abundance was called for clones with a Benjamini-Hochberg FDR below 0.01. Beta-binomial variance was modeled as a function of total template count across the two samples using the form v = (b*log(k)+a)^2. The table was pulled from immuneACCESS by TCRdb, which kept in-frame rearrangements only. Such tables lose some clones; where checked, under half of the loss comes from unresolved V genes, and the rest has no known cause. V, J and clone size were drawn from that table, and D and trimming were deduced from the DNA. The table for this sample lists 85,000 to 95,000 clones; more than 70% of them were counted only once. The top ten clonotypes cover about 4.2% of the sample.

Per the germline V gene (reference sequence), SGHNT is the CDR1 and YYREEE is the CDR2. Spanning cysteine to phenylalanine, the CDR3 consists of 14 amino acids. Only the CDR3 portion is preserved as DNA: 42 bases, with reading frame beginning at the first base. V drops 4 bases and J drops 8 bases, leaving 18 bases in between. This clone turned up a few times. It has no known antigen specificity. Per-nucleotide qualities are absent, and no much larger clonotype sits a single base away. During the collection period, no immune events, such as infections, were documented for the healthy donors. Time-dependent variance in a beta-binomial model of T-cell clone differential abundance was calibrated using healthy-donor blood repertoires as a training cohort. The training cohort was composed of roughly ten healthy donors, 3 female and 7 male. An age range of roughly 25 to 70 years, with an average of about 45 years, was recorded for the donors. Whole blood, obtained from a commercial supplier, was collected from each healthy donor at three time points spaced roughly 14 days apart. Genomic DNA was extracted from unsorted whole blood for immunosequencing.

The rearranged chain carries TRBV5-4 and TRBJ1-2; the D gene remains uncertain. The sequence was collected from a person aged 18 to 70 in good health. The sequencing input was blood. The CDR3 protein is CASSPPGSFGGYTF. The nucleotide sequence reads TGTGCCAGCAGCCCGCCAGGATCCTTCGGGGGCTACACCTTC.